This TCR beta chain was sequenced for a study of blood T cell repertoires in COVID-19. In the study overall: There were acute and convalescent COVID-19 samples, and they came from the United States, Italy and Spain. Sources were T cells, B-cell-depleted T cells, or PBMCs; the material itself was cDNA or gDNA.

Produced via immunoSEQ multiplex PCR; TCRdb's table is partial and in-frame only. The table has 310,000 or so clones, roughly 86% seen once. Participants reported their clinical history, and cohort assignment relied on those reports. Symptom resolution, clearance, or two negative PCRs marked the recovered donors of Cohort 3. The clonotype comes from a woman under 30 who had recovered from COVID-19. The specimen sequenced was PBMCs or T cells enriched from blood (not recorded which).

CDR3 amino acids: CASSHPLGYRDKYGYTF. In DNA form, the CDR3 reads TGCGCCAGCAGCCATCCACTGGGTTATAGGGACAAATATGGCTACACCTTC. The rearrangement links TRBV4-1 to TRBJ1-2, with a possible D match to TRBD1 (6 bases). V was clipped by 3 bases and J by 5 bases, with 22 bases between them. CDR1 and CDR2 from the germline V gene are MGHRA and YSYEKL. The CDR3 extends over 17 amino acids.